This T cell receptor beta chain was identified in a study of T-cell memory formation after mild COVID-19. This clonotype was seen a few times. TCR alpha and TCR beta cDNA libraries with sample barcodes and UMIs came from 5'RACE using constant-segment primers. Each CDR3 protein is one row after TCRdb ran MiXCR on the 5' RACE reads. Here the sample spans some 180,000 distinct CDR3 sequences, 13% being singletons. CDR1 KGHSH and CDR2 LQKENI come from the germline V gene. The ends lost 3 bases at V and 3 bases at J; junction bases unmatched: 4. The CDR3 contains 14 residues. This chain connects TRBV18 to TRBJ1-1; TRBD1 aligns across 7 bases. This TCR came from a man aged 18 to 35 who had mild COVID-19 (a few samples of this study predate the infection). Cell type and time point are not known. Sequenced input: PBMCs or a T cell subset sorted from them (not recorded which). CDR3 DNA: TGTGCCAGCTCACCGGAAACAGGGGACACTGAAGCTTTCTTT. Translated: CASSPETGDTEAFF.